The TCR beta chain under discussion was sequenced for a study of blood T cell repertoires in COVID-19. Whole-study context: Nucleic acid was either cDNA or gDNA, and it came from T cells, B-cell-depleted T cells, or PBMCs.

In the original workflow: Estimated nucleated cell counts came from reference gene primer amplification. Some clones are missing from TCRdb's copy, which holds only in-frame ones; the method was immunoSEQ multiplex PCR. V and J calls and clone size are those listed in that table; D and trimming were worked out from the DNA. The table shows about 140,000 clones, with 82% occurring only once. V shed 3 bases and J 4 bases; nucleotides not matched to a gene: 7. Germline values: CDR1 GTSNPN, CDR2 SVGIG (reference sequence). The CDR3 runs to 15 residues. The TCR comes from an elderly woman with acute or convalescent COVID-19. The sample taken for sequencing was peripheral blood. The genes are TRBV30 and TRBJ2-3; 10 bases map to TRBD2. Here the CDR3 reads CAWRGLAGASDTQYF. The CDR3 bases are TGTGCCTGGAGGGGTCTAGCGGGAGCCTCAGATACGCAGTATTTT.